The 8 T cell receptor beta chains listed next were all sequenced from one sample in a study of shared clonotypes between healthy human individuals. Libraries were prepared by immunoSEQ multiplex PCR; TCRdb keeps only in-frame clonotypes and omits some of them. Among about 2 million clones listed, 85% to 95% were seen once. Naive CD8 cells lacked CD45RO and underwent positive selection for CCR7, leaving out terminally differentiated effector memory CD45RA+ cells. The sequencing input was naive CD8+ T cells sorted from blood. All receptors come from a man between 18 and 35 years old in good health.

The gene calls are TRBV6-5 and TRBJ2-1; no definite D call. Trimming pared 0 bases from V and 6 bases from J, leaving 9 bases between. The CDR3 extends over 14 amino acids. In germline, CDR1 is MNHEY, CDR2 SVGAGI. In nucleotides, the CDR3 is TGTGCCAGCAGTTACTCGAGTGGTGTCAATGAGCAGTTCTTC. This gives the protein CASSYSSGVNEQFF.

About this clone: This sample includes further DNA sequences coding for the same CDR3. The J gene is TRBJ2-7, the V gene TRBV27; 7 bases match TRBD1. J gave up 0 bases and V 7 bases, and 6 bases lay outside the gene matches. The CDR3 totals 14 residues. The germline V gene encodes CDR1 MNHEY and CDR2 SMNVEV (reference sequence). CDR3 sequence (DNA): TGTGCCAGCACTCTGACAGGGAGCTCCTACGAGCAGTACTTC. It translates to CASTLTGSSYEQYF.

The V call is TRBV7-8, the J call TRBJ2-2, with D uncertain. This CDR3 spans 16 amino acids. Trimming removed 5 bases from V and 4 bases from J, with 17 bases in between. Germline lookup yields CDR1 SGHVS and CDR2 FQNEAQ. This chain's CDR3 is CASSAYWAPPTGELFF. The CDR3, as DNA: TGTGCCAGCAGCGCATATTGGGCCCCCCCCACCGGGGAGCTGTTTTTT.

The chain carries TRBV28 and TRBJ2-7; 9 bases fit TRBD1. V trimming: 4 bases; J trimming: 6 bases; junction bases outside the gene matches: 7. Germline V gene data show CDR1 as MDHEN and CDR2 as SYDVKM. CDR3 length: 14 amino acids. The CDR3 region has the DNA TGTGCCAGCAGTTACAGGGGGCTGGTCGGCGAGCAGTACTTC. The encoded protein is CASSYRGLVGEQYF. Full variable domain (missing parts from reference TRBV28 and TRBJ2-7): DVKVTQSSRYLVKRTGEKVFLECVQDMDHENMFWYRQDPGLGLRLIYFSYDVKMKEKGDIPEGYSVSREKKERFSLILESASTNQTSMYLCASSYRGLVGEQYFGPGTRLTVT.

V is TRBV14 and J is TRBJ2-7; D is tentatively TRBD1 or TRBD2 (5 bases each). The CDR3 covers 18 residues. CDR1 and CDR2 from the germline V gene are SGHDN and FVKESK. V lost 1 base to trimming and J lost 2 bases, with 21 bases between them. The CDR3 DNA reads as TGTGCCAGCAGCCAAGGGGACGAGGTAATCTCCTTAACCTACGAGCAGTACTTC. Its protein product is CASSQGDEVISLTYEQYF. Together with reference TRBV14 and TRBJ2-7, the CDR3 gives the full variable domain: EAGVTQFPSHSVIEKGQTVTLRCDPISGHDNLYWYRRVMGKEIKFLLHFVKESKQDESGMPNNRFLAERTGGTYSTLKVQPAELEDSGVYFCASSQGDEVISLTYEQYFGPGTRLTVT.

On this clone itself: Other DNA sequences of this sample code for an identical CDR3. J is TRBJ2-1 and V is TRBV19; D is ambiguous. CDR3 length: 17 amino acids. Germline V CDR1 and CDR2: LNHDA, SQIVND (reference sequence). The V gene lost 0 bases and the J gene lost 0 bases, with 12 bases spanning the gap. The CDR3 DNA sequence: TGTGCCAGTAGTATAGATCTAGAATCGAGCTCCTACAATGAGCAGTTCTTC. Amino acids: CASSIDLESSSYNEQFF.

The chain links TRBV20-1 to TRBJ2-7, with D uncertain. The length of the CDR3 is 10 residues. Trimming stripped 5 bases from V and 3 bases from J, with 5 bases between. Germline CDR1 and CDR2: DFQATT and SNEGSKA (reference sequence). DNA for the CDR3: TGCAGTGCTGGCTTCTACGAGCAGTACTTC. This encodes CSAGFYEQYF.

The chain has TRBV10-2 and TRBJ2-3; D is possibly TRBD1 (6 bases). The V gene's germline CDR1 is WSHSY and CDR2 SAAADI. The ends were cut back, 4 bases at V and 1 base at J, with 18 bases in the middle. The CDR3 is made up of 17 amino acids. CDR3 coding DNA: TGCGCCAGCAGTGTCTATTTTTTCAGGGGAGGCACAGATACGCAGTATTTT. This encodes CASSVYFFRGGTDTQYF.